This entry lists 5 T cell receptor beta chains sequenced from one sample in a study of cytomegalovirus exposure and HLA in healthy donors. Primers included in the PCR were 60 Vbeta and 13 Jbeta primers. Sequenced by immunoSEQ multiplex PCR; TCRdb stores in-frame clones only, minus some. The sample gives around 180,000 clones, about 65% of which show up once; over 1.2% is in the top ten. The sequenced sample was PBMCs. Receptors were obtained from a girl aged 5-17 years in good health and CMV-seronegative.

The rearrangement joins TRBV30 to TRBJ2-1, with D perhaps TRBD2 (5 bases). Germline V CDR1 and CDR2: GTSNPN, SVGIG (reference sequence). The CDR3 has 15 residues. Trimming removed 1 base from V and 3 bases from J, with 13 bases in between. This CDR3 is CAWSGPGENYNEQFF. The CDR3 nucleotides are TGTGCCTGGAGTGGGCCCGGGGAGAACTACAATGAGCAGTTCTTC.

V gene TRBV27 combines with J gene TRBJ1-1; 9 bases line up with TRBD1. Germline CDR1 and CDR2: MNHEY and SMNVEV (reference sequence). V lost 4 bases, J lost 3 bases, and 12 bases stayed unmatched. This CDR3 is 17 amino acids long. CDR3 bases: TGTGCCAGCAGTTCCCTTGGGACAGGGAGGGCGGACACTGAAGCTTTCTTT. Its translation is CASSSLGTGRADTEAFF.

The chain carries TRBV5-6 and TRBJ1-4, with a weak D call TRBD1 (6 bases). Trimming pared 2 bases from V and 7 bases from J, leaving 12 bases between. The length of the CDR3 is 14 residues. CDR1 SGHDT and CDR2 YYEEEE come from the germline V gene. DNA for the CDR3: TGTGCCAGCAGCTTACAGGGTTTGGGTGAAAAACTGTTTTTT. Its protein is CASSLQGLGEKLFF.

The rearrangement uses TRBV19 and TRBJ2-7; D is possibly TRBD2 (5 bases). V lost 1 base and J lost 0, with 7 bases in between. The CDR3 has 14 residues. From germline, CDR1 is LNHDA and CDR2 SQIVND (reference sequence). CDR3 DNA: TGTGCCAGTAGTATAGTGGGGAGCTCCTACGAGCAGTACTTC. This translates into CASSIVGSSYEQYF.

Worth noting for this clone: An end of the junction differs from the germline gene, which may be a read error. The rearrangement joins TRBV7-7 to TRBJ2-1, with TRBD2 as a possible D gene (6 bases). Germline values: CDR1 SSHAT, CDR2 FNYEAQ (reference sequence). The CDR3 has 15 residues. The CDR3 protein is CASSLSWGEHNEQFF. Here the CDR3 DNA reads TGTGCTAGCAGCTTATCTTGGGGGGAACATAATGAGCAGTTCTTC.